This T cell receptor (beta chain) was sequenced for a study of regulatory dendritic cells for organ transplantation. Points from the study as a whole: Naive T cells showed high diversity, memory cells less, memory CD8+ least.

A note on this clone: What it binds is unknown.

Germline V gives CDR1 LNHDA, CDR2 SQIVND (reference sequence). This CDR3 comprises 17 residues. V lost 5 bases to trimming and J lost 1 base, with 18 bases between them. TCRdb's copy holds only in-frame clones and misses some; the assay was immunoSEQ multiplex PCR. Of over 20,000 clones listed, 74% are singletons. This chain uses TRBV19 with TRBJ1-5, with D possibly being TRBD1 (5 bases). Sequencing was carried out using memory CD4+ T cells from blood. Sample subset: CD45RO+ memory T cells. The receptor's source is a human donor in good health. The CDR3 is CASSGGGGAGSNQPQHF. The CDR3 DNA reads as TGTGCCAGTAGTGGGGGTGGAGGGGCAGGAAGCAATCAGCCCCAGCATTTT.